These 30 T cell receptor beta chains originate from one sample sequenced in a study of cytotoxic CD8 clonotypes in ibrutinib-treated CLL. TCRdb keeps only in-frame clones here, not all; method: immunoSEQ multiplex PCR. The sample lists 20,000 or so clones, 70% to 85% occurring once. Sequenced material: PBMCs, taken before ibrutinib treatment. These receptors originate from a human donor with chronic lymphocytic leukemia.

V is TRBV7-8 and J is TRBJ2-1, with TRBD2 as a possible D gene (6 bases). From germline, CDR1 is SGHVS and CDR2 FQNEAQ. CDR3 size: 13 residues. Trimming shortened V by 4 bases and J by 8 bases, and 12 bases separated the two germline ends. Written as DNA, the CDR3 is TGTGCCAGCAGCTACTGGGGGGTCCATGAGCAGTTCTTC. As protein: CASSYWGVHEQFF.

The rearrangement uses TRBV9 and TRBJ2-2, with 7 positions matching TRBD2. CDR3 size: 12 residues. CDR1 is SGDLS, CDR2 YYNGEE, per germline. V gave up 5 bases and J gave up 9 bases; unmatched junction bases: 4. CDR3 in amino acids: CASSSGGRELFF. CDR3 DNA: TGTGCCAGCAGTTCGGGAGGTAGGGAGCTGTTTTTT. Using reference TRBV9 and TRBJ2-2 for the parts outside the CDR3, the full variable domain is DSGVTQTPKHLITATGQRVTLRCSPRSGDLSVYWYQQSLDQGLQFLIQYYNGEERAKGNILERFSAQQFPDLHSELNLSSLELGDSALYFCASSSGGRELFFGEGSRLTVL.

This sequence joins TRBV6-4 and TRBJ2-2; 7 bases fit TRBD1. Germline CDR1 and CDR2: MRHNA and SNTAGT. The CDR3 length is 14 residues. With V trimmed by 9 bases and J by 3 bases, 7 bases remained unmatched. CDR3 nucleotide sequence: TGTGCCAGTTCCGGGACAGAAGACACCGGGGAGCTGTTTTTT. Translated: CASSGTEDTGELFF.

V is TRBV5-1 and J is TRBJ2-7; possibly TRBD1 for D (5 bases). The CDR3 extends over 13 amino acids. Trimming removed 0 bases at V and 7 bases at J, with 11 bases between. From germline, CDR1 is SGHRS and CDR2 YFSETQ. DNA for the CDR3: TGCGCCAGCAGCTTGGAGATGGGGCGAGAGCAGTACTTC. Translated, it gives CASSLEMGREQYF.

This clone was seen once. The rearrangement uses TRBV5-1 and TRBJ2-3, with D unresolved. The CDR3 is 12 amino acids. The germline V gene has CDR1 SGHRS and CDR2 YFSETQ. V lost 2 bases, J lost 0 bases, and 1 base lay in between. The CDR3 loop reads CASSFSTDTQYF. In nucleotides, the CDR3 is TGCGCCAGCAGCTTCAGCACAGATACGCAGTATTTT.

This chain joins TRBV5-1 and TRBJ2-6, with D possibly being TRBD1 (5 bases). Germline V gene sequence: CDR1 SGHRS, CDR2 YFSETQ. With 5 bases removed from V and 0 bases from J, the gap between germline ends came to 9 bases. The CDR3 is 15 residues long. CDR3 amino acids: CASRGPDSGANVLTF. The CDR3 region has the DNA TGCGCCAGCAGGGGGCCGGACTCTGGGGCCAACGTCCTGACTTTC.

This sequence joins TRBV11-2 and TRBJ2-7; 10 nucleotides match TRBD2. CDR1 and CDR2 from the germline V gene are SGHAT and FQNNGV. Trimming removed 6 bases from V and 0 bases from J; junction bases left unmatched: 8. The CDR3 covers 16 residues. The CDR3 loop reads CASSAGLAAFSYEQYF. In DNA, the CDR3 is TGTGCCAGCAGTGCCGGACTAGCGGCCTTCTCCTACGAGCAGTACTTC.

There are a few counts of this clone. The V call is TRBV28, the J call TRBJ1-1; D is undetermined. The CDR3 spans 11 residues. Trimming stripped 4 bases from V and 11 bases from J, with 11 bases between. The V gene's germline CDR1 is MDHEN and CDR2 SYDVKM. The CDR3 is CASSSVVRAFF. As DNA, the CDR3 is TGTGCCAGCAGTTCGGTCGTTAGGGCTTTCTTT.

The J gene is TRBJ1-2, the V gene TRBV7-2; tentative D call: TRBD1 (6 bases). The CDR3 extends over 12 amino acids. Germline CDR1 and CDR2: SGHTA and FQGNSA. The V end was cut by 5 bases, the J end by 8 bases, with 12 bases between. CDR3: CASSVQGRGYTF. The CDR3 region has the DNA TGTGCCAGCAGCGTACAGGGTCGGGGCTACACCTTC.

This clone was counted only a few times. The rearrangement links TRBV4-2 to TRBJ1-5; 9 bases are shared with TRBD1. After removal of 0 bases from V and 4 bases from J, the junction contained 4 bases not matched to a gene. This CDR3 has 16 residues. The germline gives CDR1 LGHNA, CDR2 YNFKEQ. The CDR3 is CASSQEDRGINQPQHF. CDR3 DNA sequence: TGTGCCAGCAGCCAAGAGGACAGGGGAATTAATCAGCCCCAGCATTTT.

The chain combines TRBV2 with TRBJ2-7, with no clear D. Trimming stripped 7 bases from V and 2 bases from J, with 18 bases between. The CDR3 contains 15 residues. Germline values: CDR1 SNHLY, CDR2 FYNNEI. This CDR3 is CASKLGLLTTYEQYF. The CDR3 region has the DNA TGTGCCAGCAAACTTGGTCTACTAACTACCTACGAGCAGTACTTC.

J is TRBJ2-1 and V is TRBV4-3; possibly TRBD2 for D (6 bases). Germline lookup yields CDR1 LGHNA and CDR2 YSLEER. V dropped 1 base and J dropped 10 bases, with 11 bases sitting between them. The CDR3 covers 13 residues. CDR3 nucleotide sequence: TGCGCCAGCAGCCAAGTGGGCGGGAAGGAGCAGTTCTTC. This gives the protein CASSQVGGKEQFF.

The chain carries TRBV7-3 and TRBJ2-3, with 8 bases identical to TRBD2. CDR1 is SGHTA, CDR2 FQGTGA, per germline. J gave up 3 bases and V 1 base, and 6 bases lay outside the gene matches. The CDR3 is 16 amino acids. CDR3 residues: CASSLRGLARTDTQYF. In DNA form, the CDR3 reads TGTGCCAGCAGCTTAAGAGGACTAGCTCGTACAGATACGCAGTATTTT.

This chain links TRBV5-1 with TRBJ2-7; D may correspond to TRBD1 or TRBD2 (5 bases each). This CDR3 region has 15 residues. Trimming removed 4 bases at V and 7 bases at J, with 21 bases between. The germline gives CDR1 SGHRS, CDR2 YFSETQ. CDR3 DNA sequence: TGCGCCAGCAGCCTAGGGACCCCAGTGTCGGGTGAGCAGTACTTC. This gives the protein CASSLGTPVSGEQYF.

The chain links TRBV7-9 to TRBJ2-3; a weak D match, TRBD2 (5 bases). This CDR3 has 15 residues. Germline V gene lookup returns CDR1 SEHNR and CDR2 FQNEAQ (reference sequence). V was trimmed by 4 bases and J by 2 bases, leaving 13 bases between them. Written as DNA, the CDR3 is TGTGCCAGCAGCTCGCGGGCAGATTTCACAGATACGCAGTATTTT. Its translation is CASSSRADFTDTQYF.

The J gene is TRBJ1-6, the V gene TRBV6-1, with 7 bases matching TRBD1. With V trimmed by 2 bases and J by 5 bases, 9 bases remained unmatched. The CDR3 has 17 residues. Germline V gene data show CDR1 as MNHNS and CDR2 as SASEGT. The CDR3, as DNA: TGTGCCAGCAGTGAAACACCAGGGGGTCGGAATAATTCACCCCTCCACTTT. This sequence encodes CASSETPGGRNNSPLHF.

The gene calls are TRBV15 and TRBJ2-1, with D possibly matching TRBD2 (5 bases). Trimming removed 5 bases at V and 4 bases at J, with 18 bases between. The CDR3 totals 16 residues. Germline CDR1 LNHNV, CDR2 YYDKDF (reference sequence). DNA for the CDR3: TGTGCCACCAGCTCCCTTAGGAGCGGAGATTACAATGAGCAGTTCTTC. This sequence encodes CATSSLRSGDYNEQFF.

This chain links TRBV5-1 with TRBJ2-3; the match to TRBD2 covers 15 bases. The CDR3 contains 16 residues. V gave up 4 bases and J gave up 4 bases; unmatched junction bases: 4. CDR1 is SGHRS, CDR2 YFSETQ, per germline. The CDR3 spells CASSLGLAGGPDTQYF. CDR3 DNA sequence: TGCGCCAGCAGCCTGGGACTAGCGGGAGGCCCAGATACGCAGTATTTT.

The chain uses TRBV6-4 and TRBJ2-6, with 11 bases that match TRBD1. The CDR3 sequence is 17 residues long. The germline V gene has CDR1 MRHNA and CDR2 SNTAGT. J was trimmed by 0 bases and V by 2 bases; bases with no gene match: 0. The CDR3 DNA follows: TGTGCCAGCAGTGACGGGACAGGGGGCTCTGGGGCCAACGTCCTGACTTTC. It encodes CASSDGTGGSGANVLTF.

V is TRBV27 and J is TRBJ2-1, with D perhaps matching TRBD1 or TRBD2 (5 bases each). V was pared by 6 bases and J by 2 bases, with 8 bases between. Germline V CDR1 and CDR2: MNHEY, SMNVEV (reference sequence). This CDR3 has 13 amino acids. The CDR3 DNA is TGTGCCAGCAGCTCGGGACCCTACAATGAGCAGTTCTTC. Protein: CASSSGPYNEQFF.

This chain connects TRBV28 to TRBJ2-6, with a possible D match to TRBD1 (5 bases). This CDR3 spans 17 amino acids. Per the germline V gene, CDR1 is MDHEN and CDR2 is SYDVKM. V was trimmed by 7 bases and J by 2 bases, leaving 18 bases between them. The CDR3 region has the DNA TGTGCCAGCACTACACCCCGCTTCAGGGCTGGGGCCAACGTCCTGACTTTC. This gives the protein CASTTPRFRAGANVLTF.

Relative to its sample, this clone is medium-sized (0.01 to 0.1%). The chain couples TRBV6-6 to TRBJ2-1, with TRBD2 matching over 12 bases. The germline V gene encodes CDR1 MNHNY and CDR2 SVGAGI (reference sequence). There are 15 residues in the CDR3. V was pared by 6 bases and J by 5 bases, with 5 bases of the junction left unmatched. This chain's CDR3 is CASRDRTSGNNEQFF. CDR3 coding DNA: TGTGCCAGCAGGGACCGGACTAGCGGGAACAATGAGCAGTTCTTC.

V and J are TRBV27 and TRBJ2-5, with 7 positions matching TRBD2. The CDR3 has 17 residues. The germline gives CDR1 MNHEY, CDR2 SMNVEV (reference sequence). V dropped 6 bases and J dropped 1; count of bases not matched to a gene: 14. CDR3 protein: CASRGRGRAPLQETQYF. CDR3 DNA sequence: TGTGCCAGCAGGGGGAGGGGCAGGGCCCCACTCCAAGAGACCCAGTACTTC.

The chain's CDR3 is CASSEARYEQYF. The CDR3 DNA follows: TGTGCCAGCAGTGAAGCGAGGTACGAGCAGTACTTC. The chain combines TRBV6-1 with TRBJ2-7; no definite D call. The CDR3 runs to 12 residues. Germline V gene data show CDR1 as MNHNS and CDR2 as SASEGT. V was pared by 0 bases and J by 4 bases, with 4 bases between.

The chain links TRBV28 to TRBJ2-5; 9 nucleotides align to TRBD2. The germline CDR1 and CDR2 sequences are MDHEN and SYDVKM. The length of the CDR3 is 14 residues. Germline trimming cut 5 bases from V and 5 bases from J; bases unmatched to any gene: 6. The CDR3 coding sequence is TGTGCCAGCAGTCTCCTGGGACTAGCTGAGACCCAGTACTTC. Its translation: CASSLLGLAETQYF.

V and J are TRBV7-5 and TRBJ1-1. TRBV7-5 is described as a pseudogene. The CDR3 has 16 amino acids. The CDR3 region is CARSLSLAPWGTEAFF. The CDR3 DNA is TGTGCCAGAAGCTTAAGTTTGGCACCCTGGGGCACTGAAGCTTTCTTT.

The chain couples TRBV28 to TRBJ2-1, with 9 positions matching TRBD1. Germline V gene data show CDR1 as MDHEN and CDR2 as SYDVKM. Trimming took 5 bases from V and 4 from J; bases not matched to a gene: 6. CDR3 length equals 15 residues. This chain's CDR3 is CASSHRGRDYNEQFF. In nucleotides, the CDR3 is TGTGCCAGCAGTCACAGGGGGCGAGATTACAATGAGCAGTTCTTC. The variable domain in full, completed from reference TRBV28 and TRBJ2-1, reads DVKVTQSSRYLVKRTGEKVFLECVQDMDHENMFWYRQDPGLGLRLIYFSYDVKMKEKGDIPEGYSVSREKKERFSLILESASTNQTSMYLCASSHRGRDYNEQFFGPGTRLTVL.

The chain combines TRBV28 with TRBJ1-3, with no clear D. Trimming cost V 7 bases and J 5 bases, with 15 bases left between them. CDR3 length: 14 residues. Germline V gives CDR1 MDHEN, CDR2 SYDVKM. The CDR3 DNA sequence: TGTGCCAGCACCCTCAGTGCGCTTCGAAACACCATATATTTT. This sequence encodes CASTLSALRNTIYF.

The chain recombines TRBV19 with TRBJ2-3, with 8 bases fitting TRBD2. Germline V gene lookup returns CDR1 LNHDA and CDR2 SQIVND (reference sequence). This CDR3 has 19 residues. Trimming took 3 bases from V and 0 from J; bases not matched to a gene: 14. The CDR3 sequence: CASSIAVSGAGASTDTQYF. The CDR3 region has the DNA TGTGCCAGTAGTATTGCGGTCAGTGGAGCGGGAGCTAGCACAGATACGCAGTATTTT.

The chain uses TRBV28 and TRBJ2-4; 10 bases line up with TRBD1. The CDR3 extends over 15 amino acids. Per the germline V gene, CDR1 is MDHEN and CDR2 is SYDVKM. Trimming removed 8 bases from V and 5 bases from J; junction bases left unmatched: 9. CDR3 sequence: CASATDRGLQNIQYF. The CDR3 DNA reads TGTGCCAGCGCTACTGACAGGGGGCTGCAAAACATTCAGTACTTC.